This TCR beta chain was obtained from a study of T cells in localized non-small cell lung cancer. Here immunoSEQ multiplex PCR was the method, and the copy in TCRdb shows in-frame clones only, minus some. The sample shows 2,800 or so clones, around 30% of them seen only once. Germline V gene sequence: CDR1 GTSNPN, CDR2 SVGIG (reference sequence). The CDR3 sequence is 11 residues long. Trimming took off 2 bases at V and 4 bases at J, with 5 bases between the two ends. Specimen: lung tumor tissue, collected before any cancer treatment. The rearrangement links TRBV30 to TRBJ1-2; D is uncertain. The clonotype comes from a male donor at least 60 years old with stage II squamous cell lung carcinoma. The CDR3 spells CAWSTVYGYTF. The CDR3 DNA reads TGTGCCTGGAGTACGGTCTATGGCTACACCTTC.